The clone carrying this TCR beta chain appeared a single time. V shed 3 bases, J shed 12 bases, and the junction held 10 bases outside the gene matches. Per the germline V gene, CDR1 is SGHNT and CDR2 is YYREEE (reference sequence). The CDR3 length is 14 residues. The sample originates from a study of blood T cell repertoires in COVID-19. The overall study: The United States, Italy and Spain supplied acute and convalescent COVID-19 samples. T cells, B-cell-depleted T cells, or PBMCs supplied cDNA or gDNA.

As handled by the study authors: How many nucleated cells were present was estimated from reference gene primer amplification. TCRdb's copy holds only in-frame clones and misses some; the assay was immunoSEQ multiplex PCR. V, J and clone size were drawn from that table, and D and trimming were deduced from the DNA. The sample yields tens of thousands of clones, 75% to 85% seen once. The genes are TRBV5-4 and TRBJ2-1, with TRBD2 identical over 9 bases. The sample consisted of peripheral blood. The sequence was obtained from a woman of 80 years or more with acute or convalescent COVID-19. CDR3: CASSSPTSGRTQFF. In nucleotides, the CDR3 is TGTGCCAGCAGCTCCCCGACTAGCGGTAGGACGCAGTTCTTC.